This TCR beta chain derives from a study of technical replicates of blood from a few donors. Sequenced by immunoSEQ multiplex PCR; TCRdb stores in-frame clones only, minus some. Of 70,000 or so clones in the sample, 90% to 95% were seen once. Sequencing was carried out using T cells isolated from PBMCs. The clonotype was recovered from a human donor in good health. Some clones in this sample may be carry-over from other donors' samples.

This chain's CDR3 is CASRKRAGSTDTQYF. CDR3 coding DNA: TGTGCCAGCAGGAAACGGGCAGGGAGCACAGATACGCAGTATTTT. This chain connects TRBV28 to TRBJ2-3; D possibly corresponds to TRBD1 (5 bases). CDR1 and CDR2 from the germline V gene are MDHEN and SYDVKM. The V end lost 6 bases, the J end lost 0 bases, and 13 bases lay between the germline ends. This CDR3 spans 15 amino acids.